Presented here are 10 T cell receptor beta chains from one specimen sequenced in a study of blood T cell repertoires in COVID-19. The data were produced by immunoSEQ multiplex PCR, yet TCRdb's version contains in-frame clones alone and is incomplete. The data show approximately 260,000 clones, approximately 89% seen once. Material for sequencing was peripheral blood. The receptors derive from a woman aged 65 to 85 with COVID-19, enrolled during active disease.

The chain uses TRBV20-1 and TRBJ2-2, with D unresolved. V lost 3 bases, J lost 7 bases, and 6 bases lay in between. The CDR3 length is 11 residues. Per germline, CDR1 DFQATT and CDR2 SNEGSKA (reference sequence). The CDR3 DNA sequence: TGCAGTGCTAGGGGCAACGGGGAGCTGTTTTTT. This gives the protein CSARGNGELFF.

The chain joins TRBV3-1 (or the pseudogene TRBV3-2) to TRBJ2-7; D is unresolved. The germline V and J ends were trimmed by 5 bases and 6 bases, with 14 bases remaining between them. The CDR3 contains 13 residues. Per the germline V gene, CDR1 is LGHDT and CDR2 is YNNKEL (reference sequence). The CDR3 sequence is CASSLMGLPEQYF. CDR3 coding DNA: TGTGCCAGCAGCTTAATGGGCCTCCCCGAGCAGTACTTC.

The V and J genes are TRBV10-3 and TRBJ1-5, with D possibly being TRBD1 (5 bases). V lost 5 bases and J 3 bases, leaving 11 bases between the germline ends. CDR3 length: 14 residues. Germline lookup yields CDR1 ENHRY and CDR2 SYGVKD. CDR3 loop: CAISYRKDNQPQHF. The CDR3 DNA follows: TGTGCCATCAGTTACAGGAAGGACAATCAGCCCCAGCATTTT.

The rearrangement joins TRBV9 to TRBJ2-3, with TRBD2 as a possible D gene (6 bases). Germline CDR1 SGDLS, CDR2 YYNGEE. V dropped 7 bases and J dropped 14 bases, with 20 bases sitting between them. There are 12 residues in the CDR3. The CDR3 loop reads CASGPEGPRLYF. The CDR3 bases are TGTGCCAGCGGACCGGAGGGCCCCAGGTTGTATTTT.

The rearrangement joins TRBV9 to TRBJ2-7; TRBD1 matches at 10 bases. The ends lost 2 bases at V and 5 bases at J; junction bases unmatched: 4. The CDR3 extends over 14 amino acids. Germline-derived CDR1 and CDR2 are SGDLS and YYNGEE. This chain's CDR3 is CASSVGTGADEQYF. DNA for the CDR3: TGTGCCAGCAGCGTTGGGACAGGGGCTGACGAGCAGTACTTC. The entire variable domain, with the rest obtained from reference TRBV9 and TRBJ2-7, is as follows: DSGVTQTPKHLITATGQRVTLRCSPRSGDLSVYWYQQSLDQGLQFLIQYYNGEERAKGNILERFSAQQFPDLHSELNLSSLELGDSALYFCASSVGTGADEQYFGPGTRLTVT.

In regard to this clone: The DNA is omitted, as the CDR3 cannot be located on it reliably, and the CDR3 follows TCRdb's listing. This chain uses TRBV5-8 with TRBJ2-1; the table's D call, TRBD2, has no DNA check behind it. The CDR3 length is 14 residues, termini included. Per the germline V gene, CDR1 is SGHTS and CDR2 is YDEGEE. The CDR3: CASSWASGIFGEFF.

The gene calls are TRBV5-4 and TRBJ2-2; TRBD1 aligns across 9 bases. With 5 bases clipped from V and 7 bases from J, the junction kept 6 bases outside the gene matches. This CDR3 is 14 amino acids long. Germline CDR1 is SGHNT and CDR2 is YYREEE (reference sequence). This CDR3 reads CASSRDRVSGELFF. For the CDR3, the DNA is TGTGCCAGCAGTCGGGACAGGGTCAGCGGGGAGCTGTTTTTT.

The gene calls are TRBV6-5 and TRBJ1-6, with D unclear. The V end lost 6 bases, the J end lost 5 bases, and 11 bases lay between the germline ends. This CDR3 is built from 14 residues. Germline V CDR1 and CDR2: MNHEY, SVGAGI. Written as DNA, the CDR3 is TGTGCCAGCAGGAAGACTGTTGATAATTCACCCCTCCACTTT. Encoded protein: CASRKTVDNSPLHF.

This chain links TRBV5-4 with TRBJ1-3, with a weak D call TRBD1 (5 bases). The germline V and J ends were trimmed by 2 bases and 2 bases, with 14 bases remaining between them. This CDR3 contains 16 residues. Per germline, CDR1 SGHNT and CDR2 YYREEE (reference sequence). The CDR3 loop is CASSFTTGQTGNTIYF. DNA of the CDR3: TGTGCCAGCAGCTTTACTACAGGTCAGACTGGAAACACCATATATTTT.

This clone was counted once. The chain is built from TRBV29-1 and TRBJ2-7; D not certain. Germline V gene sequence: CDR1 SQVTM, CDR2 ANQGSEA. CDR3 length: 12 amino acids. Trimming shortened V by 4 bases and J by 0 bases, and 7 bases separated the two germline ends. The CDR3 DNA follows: TGCAGCGTTGCGCACAGCTCCTACGAGCAGTACTTC. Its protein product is CSVAHSSYEQYF.